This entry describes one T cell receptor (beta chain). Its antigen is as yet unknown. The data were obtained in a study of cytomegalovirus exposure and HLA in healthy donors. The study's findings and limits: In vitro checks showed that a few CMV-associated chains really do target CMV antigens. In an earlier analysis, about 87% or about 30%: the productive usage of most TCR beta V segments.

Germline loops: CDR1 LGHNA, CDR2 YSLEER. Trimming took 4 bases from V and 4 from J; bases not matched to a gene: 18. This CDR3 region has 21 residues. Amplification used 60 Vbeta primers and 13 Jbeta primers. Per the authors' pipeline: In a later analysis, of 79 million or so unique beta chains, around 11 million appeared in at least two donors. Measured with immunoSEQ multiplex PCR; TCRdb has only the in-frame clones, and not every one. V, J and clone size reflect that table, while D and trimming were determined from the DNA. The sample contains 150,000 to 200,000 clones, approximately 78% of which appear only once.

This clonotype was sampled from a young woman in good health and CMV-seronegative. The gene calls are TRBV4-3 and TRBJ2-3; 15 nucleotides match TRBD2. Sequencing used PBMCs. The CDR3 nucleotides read TGCGCCAGCAGCCGATCCCCCCCCCGGACTAGCGGGAGGGCCGGCTCAGATACGCAGTATTTT. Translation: CASSRSPPRTSGRAGSDTQYF.